The 14 T cell receptor beta chains below were found in one sample sequenced in a study of blood T cell repertoires in COVID-19. The method was immunoSEQ multiplex PCR; TCRdb's version includes in-frame clones alone and lacks a portion of them. The table records 150,000 to 200,000 clones, approximately 80% of them present only once. The sample was PBMCs or T cells enriched from blood (not recorded which). The receptors come from a man aged 55 to 70 who had been exposed to COVID-19.

This clone was recorded a few times. The chain couples TRBV4-1 to TRBJ1-3; D call uncertain. The length of the CDR3 is 16 residues. Trimming shortened V by 4 bases and J by 0 bases, and 13 bases separated the two germline ends. The germline V gene encodes CDR1 MGHRA and CDR2 YSYEKL. CDR3 DNA sequence: TGCGCCAGCAGCCCACCGAACAGTATCTCTGGAAACACCATATATTTT. Protein: CASSPPNSISGNTIYF.

This clone was recorded only once. The genes are TRBV4-1 and TRBJ2-7; 7 bases fit TRBD2. Germline loops: CDR1 MGHRA, CDR2 YSYEKL. The CDR3 covers 16 residues. With V trimmed by 1 base and J by 0 bases, 6 bases remained unmatched. The CDR3 region is CASSQVLGGSSYEQYF. DNA for the CDR3: TGCGCCAGCAGCCAAGTTCTTGGCGGGAGCTCCTACGAGCAGTACTTC.

This clone has just one count. The chain combines TRBV7-8 with TRBJ1-1; D is unresolved. The CDR3 extends over 14 amino acids. Trimming removed 0 bases from V and 1 base from J, with 6 bases in between. Per germline, CDR1 SGHVS and CDR2 FQNEAQ. The CDR3 nucleotides are TGTGCCAGCAGCTTAGCGGGAGGGAACACTGAAGCTTTCTTT. Its translation is CASSLAGGNTEAFF.

This chain links TRBV28 with TRBJ1-5; a possible D gene is TRBD1 (6 bases). CDR1 is MDHEN and CDR2 is SYDVKM in the germline V gene. Trimming took 5 bases from V and 9 from J, leaving 20 bases between them. This CDR3 has 15 amino acids. DNA of the CDR3: TGTGCCAGCAGTCCTGCTCAGACAGGCCCAGGGCCCCAGCATTTT. The encoded protein is CASSPAQTGPGPQHF.

The chain combines TRBV28 with TRBJ2-1, with 15 bases aligning to TRBD2. With V trimmed by 6 bases and J by 10 bases, 7 bases remained unmatched. The germline CDR1 and CDR2 sequences are MDHEN and SYDVKM. The CDR3 is 15 amino acids. The CDR3 spells CASRPGLAGGGEQFF. As DNA, the CDR3 is TGTGCCAGCAGGCCGGGACTAGCGGGAGGAGGAGAGCAGTTCTTC.

The gene calls are TRBV19 and TRBJ2-4; possibly TRBD2 for D (5 bases). The V end lost 5 bases, the J end lost 0 bases, and 17 bases lay between the germline ends. Germline values: CDR1 LNHDA, CDR2 SQIVND (reference sequence). The CDR3 loop spans 17 amino acids. CDR3 sequence: CASSPETGRLAKNIQYF. CDR3 in DNA: TGTGCCAGTAGTCCGGAGACGGGGAGATTAGCCAAAAACATTCAGTACTTC.

This clone was observed once. The chain carries TRBV7-2 and TRBJ2-5, with TRBD2 matching 11 bases. Germline lookup yields CDR1 SGHTA and CDR2 FQGNSA. The trim removed 4 bases at V and 3 bases at J, leaving 7 bases unmatched. The CDR3 has 16 residues. The CDR3 loop is CASSSWTSGSKETQYF. DNA for the CDR3: TGTGCCAGCAGCTCATGGACTAGCGGGTCAAAAGAGACCCAGTACTTC.

This clone has only one observation. The chain combines TRBV10-1 with TRBJ1-5; D is ambiguous. The CDR3 has 13 amino acids. With 6 bases removed from V and 3 bases from J, the gap between germline ends came to 9 bases. From germline, CDR1 is WNHNN and CDR2 SYGVQD (reference sequence). The chain's CDR3 is CASSAGFNQPQHF. The DNA for the CDR3 is TGCGCCAGCAGCGCGGGTTTCAATCAGCCCCAGCATTTT.

CDR3 sequence reads: CASSLIGSSTYEQYF. The CDR3 DNA is TGTGCCAGCAGCTTAATAGGTAGCAGCACCTACGAGCAGTACTTC. This sequence joins TRBV7-6 and TRBJ2-7, with D hard to call. Germline CDR1 is SGHVS and CDR2 is FNYEAQ. CDR3 length: 15 residues. V was trimmed by 2 bases and J by 2 bases, leaving 13 bases between them.

The chain uses TRBV7-2 and TRBJ2-1; 10 bases are shared with TRBD2. Germline assignment: CDR1 SGHTA and CDR2 FQGNSA. There are 16 residues in the CDR3. V lost 4 bases to trimming and J lost 6 bases; unmatched junction nucleotides: 9. In DNA, the CDR3 is TGTGCCAGCAGCTCCGCCGGACTAGCGGTAGCCAATGAGCAGTTCTTC. Amino acid sequence: CASSSAGLAVANEQFF.

V and J are TRBV3-1 (or the pseudogene TRBV3-2) and TRBJ2-3, with 11 bases that match TRBD1. This CDR3 has 15 residues. V was pared by 4 bases and J by 5 bases, with 5 bases of the junction left unmatched. Per the germline V gene, CDR1 is LGHDT and CDR2 is YNNKEL (reference sequence). The CDR3 sequence is CASSLGTGGKDTQYF. As DNA, the CDR3 is TGTGCCAGCAGCCTCGGGACAGGGGGAAAAGATACGCAGTATTTT.

The chain links TRBV5-8 to TRBJ2-7; D is uncertain. CDR1 and CDR2 (germline): SGHTS, YDEGEE. This CDR3 comprises 14 residues. V was shortened by 2 bases and J by 5 bases, with 14 bases between the two germline ends. CDR3 residues: CASSFAEVVHEQYF. In DNA form, the CDR3 reads TGTGCCAGCAGCTTCGCAGAGGTAGTTCACGAGCAGTACTTC. The whole variable domain, remainder taken from reference TRBV5-8 and TRBJ2-7, is EAGVTQSPTHLIKTRGQQATLRCSPISGHTSVYWYQQALGLGLQFLLWYDEGEERNRGNFPPRFSGRQFPNYSSELNVNALELEDSALYLCASSFAEVVHEQYFGPGTRLTVT.

This rearrangement joins TRBV12-3 or TRBV12-4 to TRBJ1-5; a possible D gene is TRBD1 (6 bases). V was cut by 3 bases and J by 7 bases, with 10 bases left in between. The CDR3 is 13 amino acids. CDR3 coding DNA: TGTGCCAGCAGTTTGGGGGACAACCAGCCCCAGCATTTT. Translated: CASSLGDNQPQHF.

V is TRBV7-2 and J is TRBJ2-3; D remains ambiguous. This CDR3 contains 16 residues. V dropped 3 bases and J dropped 2 bases, with 15 bases sitting between them. Germline lookup yields CDR1 SGHTA and CDR2 FQGNSA. CDR3 residues: CASSFLPQPTTDTQYF. The CDR3 DNA sequence: TGTGCCAGCAGCTTCCTCCCACAGCCAACCACAGATACGCAGTATTTT. The full variable domain, its missing parts supplied by reference TRBV7-2 and TRBJ2-3, is GAGVSQSPSNKVTEKGKDVELRCDPISGHTALYWYRQSLGQGLEFLIYFQGNSAPDKSGLPSDRFSAERTGGSVSTLTIQRTQQEDSAVYLCASSFLPQPTTDTQYFGPGTRLTVL.